The clone carrying this TCR beta chain was seen ten or more times. The data derive from a study of response to subunit inactivated influenza vaccine. TCRdb itself ran the RT-PCR reads through MiXCR, one entry per CDR3 protein. The sample shows over 300,000 distinct CDR3 sequences, 21% of them seen only once. Germline assignment: CDR1 LGHDT and CDR2 YNNKEL (reference sequence). The CDR3 loop spans 15 amino acids. V lost 6 bases to trimming and J lost 0 bases, with 14 bases between them. This rearrangement joins TRBV3-1 to TRBJ1-1, with D perhaps TRBD1 (5 bases). This TCR derives from a man aged 50 to 75 who received an inactivated influenza vaccine. Source: PBMCs from blood, taken 21 months after vaccination. The CDR3, as DNA: TGTGCCAGCAGGAATCGGATGGGGCTGAACACTGAAGCTTTCTTT. Translated, it gives CASRNRMGLNTEAFF.